The 8 T cell receptor beta chains below all came from one sample that was sequenced in a study of cytomegalovirus exposure and HLA in healthy donors. Both 60 Vbeta primers and 13 Jbeta primers went into the PCR. Using immunoSEQ multiplex PCR, the repertoire was profiled, and TCRdb retains in-frame clones only, with some absent. This sample has 70,000 to 85,000 clones, with around 70% found just once. Sequencing input: PBMCs. These receptors were collected from a middle-aged man in good health and CMV-seropositive.

The chain recombines TRBV5-4 with TRBJ1-2; D possibly corresponds to TRBD1 (5 bases). V was trimmed by 3 bases and J by 6 bases, leaving 12 bases between them. The germline gives CDR1 SGHNT, CDR2 YYREEE (reference sequence). The CDR3 is 13 residues long. CDR3 sequence (DNA): TGTGCCAGCAGCTCCGAGGCAGGGAATGGCTACACCTTC. Translating it yields CASSSEAGNGYTF.

The chain has TRBV11-2 and TRBJ2-3, with 7 positions matching TRBD2. J gave up 2 bases and V 3 bases, and 11 bases lay outside the gene matches. The germline gives CDR1 SGHAT, CDR2 FQNNGV. CDR3 length equals 17 residues. CDR3: CASSLELASAYTDTQYF. The DNA of the CDR3 is TGTGCCAGCAGCTTGGAACTAGCGAGCGCCTACACAGATACGCAGTATTTT.

The chain has TRBV30 and TRBJ1-2, with TRBD1 identical over 9 bases. V dropped 2 bases and J dropped 7; count of bases not matched to a gene: 5. The CDR3 consists of 13 residues. The germline V gene encodes CDR1 GTSNPN and CDR2 SVGIG (reference sequence). CDR3 amino acids: CAWSPGTGSGYTF. As DNA, the CDR3 is TGTGCCTGGAGTCCTGGGACAGGGAGTGGCTACACCTTC.

This chain uses TRBV30 with TRBJ1-5, with no clear D. Germline lookup yields CDR1 GTSNPN and CDR2 SVGIG (reference sequence). There are 12 residues in the CDR3. Between the trimmed V and J ends, which lost 2 bases and 7 bases, there was a span of 9 bases. CDR3 sequence: CAWSSSSQPQHF. CDR3 nucleotide sequence: TGTGCCTGGAGTTCCTCGTCCCAGCCCCAGCATTTT.

V gene TRBV10-3 combines with J gene TRBJ1-1; 8 bases agree with TRBD1. The CDR3 runs to 15 residues. The trim removed 4 bases at V and 1 base at J, leaving 5 bases unmatched. Germline loops: CDR1 ENHRY, CDR2 SYGVKD. This CDR3 reads CAISADRAENTEAFF. Here the CDR3 DNA reads TGTGCCATCAGTGCGGACAGGGCGGAGAACACTGAAGCTTTCTTT.

The rearrangement links TRBV28 to TRBJ2-7; D is perhaps TRBD2 (6 bases). The length of the CDR3 is 16 residues. V was clipped by 5 bases and J by 5 bases, with 22 bases between them. Per the germline V gene, CDR1 is MDHEN and CDR2 is SYDVKM. The CDR3 loop reads CASSPSGRGIVNEQYF. The CDR3 region has the DNA TGTGCCAGCAGTCCGTCTGGACGGGGGATCGTGAACGAGCAGTACTTC. Together with reference TRBV28 and TRBJ2-7, the CDR3 gives the full variable domain: DVKVTQSSRYLVKRTGEKVFLECVQDMDHENMFWYRQDPGLGLRLIYFSYDVKMKEKGDIPEGYSVSREKKERFSLILESASTNQTSMYLCASSPSGRGIVNEQYFGPGTRLTVT.

V is TRBV7-2 and J is TRBJ2-3, with 8 bases lining up with TRBD2. This CDR3 has 14 amino acids. Germline CDR1 SGHTA, CDR2 FQGNSA. The V gene end was trimmed by 4 bases and the J gene end by 4 bases; junction bases not matched to a gene: 4. CDR3 in amino acids: CASSWSGRADTQYF. The CDR3 nucleotides read TGTGCCAGCAGCTGGAGCGGGAGAGCAGATACGCAGTATTTT.

In this sample, this clone turned up once. The chain is built from TRBV28 and TRBJ1-2, with D perhaps matching TRBD1 (6 bases). Germline V gene lookup returns CDR1 MDHEN and CDR2 SYDVKM. Trimming cost V 2 bases and J 4 bases, with 8 bases left between them. The CDR3 contains 13 residues. CDR3 sequence (DNA): TGTGCCAGCAGTTTAGACAGGCTCTATGGCTACACCTTC. Translation: CASSLDRLYGYTF.